This is a list of T cell receptor beta chains from one sample in a study of blood T cell repertoires in COVID-19. Method: immunoSEQ multiplex PCR; TCRdb's copy keeps in-frame clones and lacks some. The repertoire consists of some 670,000 clones, with just under 90% occurring once and the leading ten covering roughly 0.25%. Sequenced input: peripheral blood. The receptors here all came from a woman aged 18-35 years with acute or convalescent COVID-19. The CDR3 runs from the conserved cysteine through the conserved F or W. Each record gives: CDR3 length, J gene, V gene, D gene, clone size, CDR3 protein, CDR3 DNA. D genes are given only for firm matches. Size is omitted from some rows. Given values are once, few, many or a class for expanded clones.

cdr3_length: 11
j_call: TRBJ1-1
v_call: TRBV30
d_call: NA
clone_size: NA
cdr3_aa: CAWSHSTEAFF
cdr3_nt: TGTGCCTGGAGTCATTCCACTGAAGCTTTCTTT

cdr3_length: 14
j_call: TRBJ2-7
v_call: TRBV6-5
d_call: TRBD1
clone_size: NA
cdr3_aa: CASRPGTGLYEQYF
cdr3_nt: TGTGCCAGCAGACCCGGGACAGGGCTTTACGAGCAGTACTTC

cdr3_length: 15
j_call: TRBJ2-3
v_call: TRBV14
d_call: TRBD2
clone_size: NA
cdr3_aa: CASSQGLAGARTQYF
cdr3_nt: TGTGCCAGCAGCCAAGGACTAGCGGGGGCCAGAACGCAGTATTTT

cdr3_length: 13
j_call: TRBJ2-7
v_call: TRBV4-2
d_call: NA
clone_size: NA
cdr3_aa: CASSQPEGREQYF
cdr3_nt: TGTGCCAGCAGCCAACCCGAAGGGAGAGAGCAGTACTTC

cdr3_length: 14
j_call: TRBJ2-1
v_call: TRBV6-2/TRBV6-3
d_call: TRBD1
clone_size: NA
cdr3_aa: CASSSLGTVFEQFF
cdr3_nt: TGTGCCAGCAGTTCCCTCGGGACAGTGTTCGAGCAGTTCTTC

cdr3_length: 14
j_call: TRBJ2-3
v_call: TRBV11-3
d_call: NA
clone_size: NA
cdr3_aa: CASSHRDMRDTQYF
cdr3_nt: TGTGCCAGCAGCCACCGGGACATGCGAGATACGCAGTATTTT

cdr3_length: 16
j_call: TRBJ2-3
v_call: TRBV6-2/TRBV6-3
d_call: TRBD2
clone_size: NA
cdr3_aa: CASSPTSGGRTDTQYF
cdr3_nt: TGTGCCAGCAGCCCTACTAGCGGGGGACGCACAGATACGCAGTATTTT

cdr3_length: 14
j_call: TRBJ1-2
v_call: TRBV6-1
d_call: NA
clone_size: NA
cdr3_aa: CASSEYPGPYGYTF
cdr3_nt: TGTGCCAGCAGTGAATACCCAGGTCCCTATGGCTACACCTTC

cdr3_length: 14
j_call: TRBJ2-1
v_call: TRBV27
d_call: NA
clone_size: NA
cdr3_aa: CASSYGLTYNEQFF
cdr3_nt: TGTGCCAGCAGCTACGGACTAACCTACAATGAGCAGTTCTTC

cdr3_length: 12
j_call: TRBJ1-2
v_call: TRBV30
d_call: NA
clone_size: NA
cdr3_aa: CAWSAGDYGYTF
cdr3_nt: TGTGCCTGGAGTGCAGGGGACTATGGCTACACCTTC

cdr3_length: 14
j_call: TRBJ1-6
v_call: TRBV2
d_call: TRBD1
clone_size: NA
cdr3_aa: CASEQDRTNSPLHF
cdr3_nt: TGTGCCAGCGAACAGGACAGGACTAATTCACCCCTCCACTTT

cdr3_length: 17
j_call: TRBJ2-6
v_call: TRBV5-6
d_call: NA
clone_size: NA
cdr3_aa: CASRSTDGDSGANVLTF
cdr3_nt: TGTGCCAGCAGGTCGACCGACGGGGACTCTGGGGCCAACGTCCTGACTTTC

cdr3_length: 13
j_call: TRBJ1-2
v_call: TRBV12-3/TRBV12-4
d_call: TRBD1
clone_size: few
cdr3_aa: CASSFRDRNGYTF
cdr3_nt: TGTGCCAGCAGTTTCCGGGACAGGAATGGCTACACCTTC

cdr3_length: 13
j_call: TRBJ1-2
v_call: TRBV12-3/TRBV12-4
d_call: TRBD1
clone_size: NA
cdr3_aa: CASRLRQGGGYTF
cdr3_nt: TGTGCCAGCAGACTAAGACAGGGAGGTGGCTACACCTTC

cdr3_length: 11
j_call: TRBJ2-1
v_call: TRBV12-3/TRBV12-4
d_call: NA
clone_size: NA
cdr3_aa: CASQNMGEQFF
cdr3_nt: TGTGCCAGTCAAAATATGGGCGAGCAGTTCTTC